Below are 20 T cell receptor beta chains sequenced from a single sample in a study of blood T cell repertoires in COVID-19. Profiling relied on immunoSEQ multiplex PCR, and the TCRdb table lists in-frame clones only, not all of them. Found here are approximately 31,000 clones, approximately 93% of them singletons; the top ten hold roughly 1%. Sequencing was done on a sample of peripheral blood. The receptors come from a male donor with active COVID-19.

This clone rates as medium-sized (0.01 to 0.1%). J is TRBJ2-7 and V is TRBV13; D is possibly TRBD1 (6 bases). The CDR3 loop spans 15 amino acids. V lost 7 bases to trimming and J lost 6 bases, with 22 bases between them. The germline CDR1 and CDR2 sequences are PRHDT and FYEKMQ (reference sequence). The CDR3 DNA follows: TGTGCCAGCACCCTGACAACCTCAGGGGAGAGCGAGCAGTACTTC. Translated: CASTLTTSGESEQYF.

This sequence joins TRBV19 and TRBJ2-3, with D uncertain. The length of the CDR3 is 14 residues. Germline V gene sequence: CDR1 LNHDA, CDR2 SQIVND (reference sequence). Trimming took off 1 base at V and 5 bases at J, with 10 bases between the two ends. The chain's CDR3 is CASSIGGTGDTQYF. In DNA form, the CDR3 reads TGTGCCAGTAGTATAGGAGGAACGGGAGATACGCAGTATTTT.

The chain links TRBV7-9 to TRBJ2-7; possible D gene TRBD2, 6 bases. The germline V gene encodes CDR1 SEHNR and CDR2 FQNEAQ (reference sequence). Between the trimmed V and J ends, which lost 1 base and 4 bases, there was a span of 20 bases. The CDR3 totals 17 residues. The CDR3 bases are TGTGCCAGCAGCTTAGATCGGTTACGGGAGAGTAGTTACGAGCAGTACTTC. Translation gives CASSLDRLRESSYEQYF.

This chain links TRBV12-3 or TRBV12-4 with TRBJ2-1; possible D gene TRBD2, 5 bases. The V and J ends lost 7 bases and 5 bases respectively, with 12 bases between them. The CDR3 is made up of 13 amino acids. The CDR3 DNA is TGTGCCAGCAACACCGGGGTAAACAATGAGCAGTTCTTC. This gives the protein CASNTGVNNEQFF.

This chain connects TRBV5-6 to TRBJ2-7; TRBD1 matches 9 bases. The CDR3 spans 15 residues. CDR1 and CDR2 from the germline V gene are SGHDT and YYEEEE. V shed 4 bases, J shed 3 bases, and the junction held 8 bases outside the gene matches. CDR3 DNA sequence: TGTGCCAGCAGCCCCCCCCCGGGACAGGGCTACGAGCAGTACTTC. It codes for CASSPPPGQGYEQYF.

The chain joins TRBV5-1 to TRBJ2-1; 8 bases match TRBD1. The CDR3 has 15 residues. Trimming at V came to 5 bases and at J to 2 bases, leaving 6 bases not matched to a gene. Germline lookup yields CDR1 SGHRS and CDR2 YFSETQ. Here the CDR3 DNA reads TGCGCCAGCAGGCCTCGGACAGGGACCTACAATGAGCAGTTCTTC. Translating gives CASRPRTGTYNEQFF. Full variable domain (missing parts from reference TRBV5-1 and TRBJ2-1): KAGVTQTPRYLIKTRGQQVTLSCSPISGHRSVSWYQQTPGQGLQFLFEYFSETQRNKGNFPGRFSGRQFSNSRSEMNVSTLELGDSALYLCASRPRTGTYNEQFFGPGTRLTVL.

The chain has TRBV7-2 and TRBJ2-5, with D possibly matching TRBD1 (5 bases). Trimming left V 4 bases short and J 4 bases short, with 19 bases between. The length of the CDR3 is 16 residues. The V gene's germline CDR1 is SGHTA and CDR2 FQGNSA. CDR3 sequence (DNA): TGTGCCAGCAGCTATCTTTCTCCAGGGAAGGGAGAGACCCAGTACTTC. Encoded protein: CASSYLSPGKGETQYF.

This sequence joins TRBV6-5 and TRBJ1-2; no clear D. The germline gives CDR1 MNHEY, CDR2 SVGAGI. The CDR3 length is 12 residues. V lost 5 bases to trimming and J lost 8 bases, with 12 bases between them. The CDR3 nucleotides read TGTGCCAGCAGTACCTATATGAGAGGCTACACCTTC. Protein: CASSTYMRGYTF.

The rearrangement uses TRBV13 and TRBJ2-5; D is perhaps TRBD2 (5 bases). This CDR3 has 16 amino acids. V was clipped by 4 bases and J by 3 bases, with 18 bases between them. Germline CDR1 PRHDT, CDR2 FYEKMQ (reference sequence). This chain's CDR3 is CASSSKTRGFEETQYF. The CDR3 DNA sequence: TGTGCCAGCAGCTCTAAAACTAGAGGGTTTGAAGAGACCCAGTACTTC.

The CDR3 loop is CASSFRLAGGQDTQYF. The CDR3 DNA is TGCGCCAGCAGCTTCCGTTTAGCGGGGGGGCAAGATACGCAGTATTTT. V is TRBV5-1 and J is TRBJ2-3; 11 bases fit TRBD2. CDR3 size: 16 residues. Trimming at V came to 2 bases and at J to 5 bases, leaving 7 bases not matched to a gene. Germline V lookup: CDR1 SGHRS, CDR2 YFSETQ.

The genes are TRBV11-2 and TRBJ1-1; 9 bases match TRBD1. CDR1 is SGHAT, CDR2 FQNNGV, per germline. The CDR3 is 14 amino acids. J lost 5 bases, V lost 3 bases, and 4 bases had no gene match. This CDR3 is CASSLDRGRTEAFF. CDR3 sequence (DNA): TGTGCCAGCAGCTTGGACAGGGGAAGGACTGAAGCTTTCTTT.

This chain links TRBV7-2 with TRBJ1-2; 7 bases fit TRBD1. The CDR3 sequence is 14 residues long. Germline V gives CDR1 SGHTA, CDR2 FQGNSA. The V gene end was trimmed by 6 bases and the J gene end by 3 bases; junction bases not matched to a gene: 7. The CDR3 here is CASRDRATHYGYTF. CDR3 coding DNA: TGTGCCAGCAGAGACAGGGCCACTCACTATGGCTACACCTTC.

The chain recombines TRBV14 with TRBJ1-2; no clear D gene. In germline, CDR1 is SGHDN, CDR2 FVKESK. V was clipped by 0 bases and J by 4 bases, with 3 bases between them. This CDR3 contains 12 residues. CDR3 DNA: TGTGCCAGCAGCCAAGACCGCTATGGCTACACCTTC. Translating it yields CASSQDRYGYTF.

The rearrangement joins TRBV11-2 to TRBJ1-2, with D possibly TRBD1 on 6 matching bases. CDR3 length equals 12 residues. Trimming pared 4 bases from V and 4 bases from J, leaving 7 bases between. The germline V gene encodes CDR1 SGHAT and CDR2 FQNNGV. CDR3 in amino acids: CASSSDSYGYTF. The CDR3 DNA follows: TGTGCCAGCAGCTCGGACAGCTATGGCTACACCTTC.

This chain joins TRBV5-4 and TRBJ1-1; 7 bases match TRBD1. The CDR3 runs to 14 residues. From germline, CDR1 is SGHNT and CDR2 YYREEE (reference sequence). After removal of 5 bases from V and 3 bases from J, the junction contained 7 bases not matched to a gene. CDR3 DNA sequence: TGTGCCAGCAGGGAAGGGACAGATTACACTGAAGCTTTCTTT. It yields the protein CASREGTDYTEAFF.

The chain employs TRBV4-1 and TRBJ1-3; no reliable D call. This CDR3 is 15 amino acids long. Germline V gene lookup returns CDR1 MGHRA and CDR2 YSYEKL. Trimming shortened V by 4 bases and J by 0 bases, and 10 bases separated the two germline ends. The CDR3 loop is CASSPRLVSGNTIYF. As DNA, the CDR3 is TGCGCCAGCAGCCCTCGGTTGGTCTCTGGAAACACCATATATTTT.

This clone was observed once. The gene calls are TRBV6-1 and TRBJ1-2; 7 bases are shared with TRBD1. This CDR3 is built from 15 residues. The germline CDR1 and CDR2 sequences are MNHNS and SASEGT. Unmatched junction bases numbered 11, after V lost 2 bases and J lost 8 bases. Written as DNA, the CDR3 is TGTGCCAGCAGTGAATCGTCGACAGGGAGAACAGGCTACACCTTC. This codes for CASSESSTGRTGYTF.

This sequence joins TRBV6-5 and TRBJ1-3, with TRBD1 identical over 7 bases. Germline CDR1 and CDR2: MNHEY and SVGAGI. V shed 6 bases, J shed 0 bases, and the junction held 2 bases outside the gene matches. The CDR3 spans 14 residues. The CDR3 sequence: CASRRDSSGNTIYF. The CDR3 DNA reads TGTGCCAGCAGAAGGGACAGCTCTGGAAACACCATATATTTT.

The gene calls are TRBV3-1 (or the pseudogene TRBV3-2) and TRBJ1-4; D is ambiguous. Trimming removed 4 bases at V and 7 bases at J, with 25 bases between. The CDR3 is 18 residues long. Per germline, CDR1 LGHDT and CDR2 YNNKEL (reference sequence). CDR3 DNA sequence: TGTGCCAGCAGCCCGCCACCACTCGATTCGCAAGCTGGTGAAAAACTGTTTTTT. As protein: CASSPPPLDSQAGEKLFF.

The chain recombines TRBV5-1 with TRBJ2-5; D gene unclear. Deletions cut 3 bases from V and 5 bases from J, with 5 bases between. The CDR3 sequence is 11 residues long. Germline V gene lookup returns CDR1 SGHRS and CDR2 YFSETQ. CDR3 DNA sequence: TGCGCCAGCAGCTCTGCGGAGACCCAGTACTTC. It codes for CASSSAETQYF.